This passage covers 25 T cell receptor beta chains from one sample sequenced in a study of graft-versus-host responses after intestinal transplantation. Generated by immunoSEQ multiplex PCR, the TCRdb table keeps only in-frame clones and is missing some. The table includes about 15,000 clones, about 89% detected once. Sequencing was performed on bone marrow, taken nearly 130 days after intestinal transplantation. Receptors were obtained from a human patient who received an intestinal transplant, so some T cells may come from the graft donor.

This chain uses TRBV7-2 with TRBJ2-5; D ambiguous. V shed 1 base and J shed 1 base, with 7 bases lying between them. This CDR3 has 14 residues. Germline V gene data show CDR1 as SGHTA and CDR2 as FQGNSA. In DNA form, the CDR3 reads TGTGCCAGCAGCTTAGAGGCAGGCCAAGAGACCCAGTACTTC. Translating gives CASSLEAGQETQYF.

The CDR3 reads CASSLDWSSYEQYF. The CDR3 bases are TGCGCCAGCAGCTTGGACTGGAGCTCCTACGAGCAGTACTTC. This chain connects TRBV5-1 to TRBJ2-7, with D hard to call. The length of the CDR3 is 14 residues. V was pared by 0 bases and J by 0 bases, with 7 bases between. Germline loops: CDR1 SGHRS, CDR2 YFSETQ.

The V gene is TRBV28, the J gene TRBJ2-1; maybe TRBD2 (6 bases). V lost 7 bases and J lost 6, with 13 bases in between. The CDR3 is 13 residues long. Per the germline V gene, CDR1 is MDHEN and CDR2 is SYDVKM. The CDR3 sequence: CASIGLSSNEQFF. In DNA form, the CDR3 reads TGTGCCAGCATAGGACTATCTTCCAATGAGCAGTTCTTC.

V usage is TRBV19 and J usage is TRBJ1-1, with 8 bases lining up with TRBD1. V was pared by 7 bases and J by 1 base, with 5 bases of the junction left unmatched. Germline V lookup: CDR1 LNHDA, CDR2 SQIVND (reference sequence). The CDR3 is 14 amino acids. As DNA, the CDR3 is TGTGCCAGTAATGCCGGGACAGGGAACACTGAAGCTTTCTTT. Translated: CASNAGTGNTEAFF.

The DNA of the CDR3 is TGTGCCAGCTCCTGGACAGGGGAGGAAAAACTGTTTTTT. This encodes CASSWTGEEKLFF. The rearrangement joins TRBV11-3 to TRBJ1-4; 9 nucleotides line up with TRBD1. V shed 8 bases and J 8 bases; nucleotides not matched to a gene: 6. The germline gives CDR1 SGHNT, CDR2 YENEEA. The CDR3 is made up of 13 amino acids.

The gene calls are TRBV9 and TRBJ2-1, with 10 nucleotides matching TRBD2. Losses at the gene ends were 4 bases for V and 12 bases for J; bases not matched to a gene: 13. CDR1 is SGDLS, CDR2 YYNGEE, per germline. This CDR3 has 15 residues. DNA for the CDR3: TGTGCCAGCAGCTCTTGGACTAGCGGAAGCGAAGGGCAGTTCTTC. Its translation: CASSSWTSGSEGQFF.

The chain has TRBV7-3 and TRBJ2-1; TRBD2 matches at 9 bases. The J segment lost 3 bases and the V segment lost 1 base, leaving 4 bases of the junction unmatched. The germline gives CDR1 SGHTA, CDR2 FQGTGA. The CDR3 is made up of 16 amino acids. CDR3 protein: CASSLNGGRGYNEQFF. DNA of the CDR3: TGTGCCAGCAGCTTAAACGGCGGGAGGGGCTACAATGAGCAGTTCTTC.

V usage is TRBV2 and J usage is TRBJ2-3; the D gene is possibly TRBD2 (5 bases). This CDR3 has 19 amino acids. Trimming removed 4 bases from V and 2 bases from J, with 25 bases in between. Germline assignment: CDR1 SNHLY and CDR2 FYNNEI. CDR3 residues: CASSALDLDFFILTDTQYF. CDR3 coding DNA: TGTGCCAGCAGTGCCCTGGACCTGGACTTCTTTATACTCACAGATACGCAGTATTTT.

The chain is built from TRBV7-9 and TRBJ1-1; D gene unclear. CDR1 SEHNR and CDR2 FQNEAQ come from the germline V gene (reference sequence). V gave up 1 base and J gave up 8 bases, with 5 bases separating them. The CDR3 is 11 amino acids. This CDR3 is CASSLGGEAFF. The DNA of the CDR3 is TGTGCCAGCAGCTTAGGAGGAGAAGCTTTCTTT.

This clone was counted once. This chain uses TRBV5-6 with TRBJ2-3; 11 bases line up with TRBD2. V dropped 0 bases and J dropped 3; count of bases not matched to a gene: 9. Germline V gene data show CDR1 as SGHDT and CDR2 as YYEEEE. CDR3 length: 18 residues. In DNA form, the CDR3 reads TGTGCCAGCAGCTTGGGCTTTCGACTAGCGGGATTAACAGATACGCAGTATTTT. Protein product: CASSLGFRLAGLTDTQYF. The whole variable domain, filled in from reference TRBV5-6 and TRBJ2-3, reads DAGVTQSPTHLIKTRGQQVTLRCSPKSGHDTVSWYQQALGQGPQFIFQYYEEEERQRGNFPDRFSGHQFPNYSSELNVNALLLGDSALYLCASSLGFRLAGLTDTQYFGPGTRLTVL.

The genes are TRBV19 and TRBJ1-2, with D maybe TRBD1 (5 bases). Germline V gene data show CDR1 as LNHDA and CDR2 as SQIVND (reference sequence). The CDR3 sequence is 14 residues long. Between the trimmed V and J ends, which lost 3 bases and 8 bases, there was a span of 16 bases. The CDR3 DNA reads as TGTGCCAGTAGTATTGTGTTAGCCGGGGGAGGCTACACCTTC. This translates into CASSIVLAGGGYTF.

The genes are TRBV25-1 and TRBJ2-3, with D possibly being TRBD2 (7 bases). Germline values: CDR1 MGHDK, CDR2 SYGVNS. The CDR3 sequence is 16 residues long. V dropped 6 bases and J dropped 6 bases, with 22 bases sitting between them. The CDR3 spells CASRVSGGPRGDTQYF. The CDR3 DNA sequence: TGTGCCAGCAGAGTTTCCGGGGGGCCCCGAGGGGATACGCAGTATTTT.

This chain links TRBV19 with TRBJ2-1; a weak D match, TRBD1 (6 bases). Trimming removed 4 bases from V and 4 bases from J, with 8 bases in between. The CDR3 is 13 residues long. Germline CDR1 LNHDA, CDR2 SQIVND (reference sequence). Here the CDR3 DNA reads TGTGCCAGTAGTACAACAGGGTACAATGAGCAGTTCTTC. Its protein is CASSTTGYNEQFF.

This clone was seen more than once but under ten times. The chain uses TRBV9 and TRBJ2-3, with 8 bases aligning to TRBD1. CDR3 length equals 15 residues. V shed 4 bases, J shed 5 bases, and the junction held 9 bases outside the gene matches. Germline CDR1 reads SGDLS; CDR2 reads YYNGEE. The CDR3 protein is CASSLFGQGKDTQYF. In nucleotides, the CDR3 is TGTGCCAGCAGCTTATTCGGACAGGGTAAAGATACGCAGTATTTT.

This sequence joins TRBV6-4 and TRBJ2-1; 14 nucleotides line up with TRBD2. V shed 0 bases, J shed 8 bases, and the junction held 0 bases outside the gene matches. The CDR3 totals 15 residues. Germline CDR1 reads MRHNA; CDR2 reads SNTAGT. The CDR3 nucleotides are TGTGCCAGCAGTGACTCGGGACTAGCGGGAGATGAGCAGTTCTTC. It codes for CASSDSGLAGDEQFF.

The genes are TRBV13 and TRBJ2-3; D possibly corresponds to TRBD2 (6 bases). The V end was cut by 8 bases, the J end by 5 bases, with 11 bases between. Germline values: CDR1 PRHDT, CDR2 FYEKMQ (reference sequence). CDR3 length: 12 amino acids. Here the CDR3 DNA reads TGTGCCAGCTCGGGAGAGGGAGATACGCAGTATTTT. Protein product: CASSGEGDTQYF.

This CDR3 reads CASSLVASGANVLTF. CDR3 coding DNA: TGTGCCAGCAGCTTAGTGGCATCTGGGGCCAACGTCCTGACTTTC. The chain has TRBV7-3 and TRBJ2-6; D remains unclear. The CDR3 sequence is 15 residues long. Germline V gene sequence: CDR1 SGHTA, CDR2 FQGTGA. V lost 2 bases, J lost 1 base, and 6 bases lay in between. Together with reference TRBV7-3 and TRBJ2-6, the CDR3 gives the full variable domain: GAGVSQTPSNKVTEKGKYVELRCDPISGHTALYWYRQSLGQGPEFLIYFQGTGAADDSGLPNDRFFAVRPEGSVSTLKIQRTERGDSAVYLCASSLVASGANVLTFGAGSRLTVL.

The rearrangement joins TRBV1 to TRBJ1-5. TRBV1 is an annotated pseudogene. This CDR3 region has 14 residues. In nucleotides, the CDR3 is TGCACCAGCAGCCAAGATAATCGGGTTCAGCCCCAGCATTTT. Encoded protein: CTSSQDNRVQPQHF.

The chain links TRBV2 to TRBJ1-5, with D perhaps TRBD1 (6 bases). The V and J ends lost 2 bases and 6 bases respectively, with 8 bases between them. Germline-derived CDR1 and CDR2 are SNHLY and FYNNEI. The CDR3 length is 13 residues. CDR3 region: CASSEQGRQPQHF. Here the CDR3 DNA reads TGTGCCAGCAGTGAACAGGGGCGTCAGCCCCAGCATTTT.

This rearrangement joins TRBV18 to TRBJ2-7; 10 bases are shared with TRBD2. The germline V gene encodes CDR1 KGHSH and CDR2 LQKENI. This CDR3 spans 14 amino acids. V trimming: 4 bases; J trimming: 4 bases; junction bases outside the gene matches: 4. CDR3 loop: CASSQREGLYEQYF. CDR3 in DNA: TGTGCCAGCTCACAGCGGGAGGGCCTGTACGAGCAGTACTTC.

This chain connects TRBV4-1 to TRBJ2-7; 7 nucleotides line up with TRBD1. The CDR3 totals 16 residues. Per germline, CDR1 MGHRA and CDR2 YSYEKL. V trimming: 0 bases; J trimming: 5 bases; junction bases outside the gene matches: 10. CDR3 sequence (DNA): TGCGCCAGCAGCCAAGATCCGAGAGGGGGCTTCAACGAGCAGTACTTC. It is translated as CASSQDPRGGFNEQYF.

V usage is TRBV4-3 and J usage is TRBJ2-1; tentatively, D is TRBD2 (5 bases). Per germline, CDR1 LGHNA and CDR2 YSLEER. The CDR3 covers 15 residues. Trimming left V 4 bases short and J 1 base short, with 11 bases between. CDR3 coding DNA: TGCGCCAGCAGCCGAGAGAGAGGGTCCTACAATGAGCAGTTCTTC. Its protein product is CASSRERGSYNEQFF.

The chain is built from TRBV6-5 and TRBJ1-5; D gene uncertain. The CDR3 covers 15 residues. Per germline, CDR1 MNHEY and CDR2 SVGAGI. Trimming stripped 5 bases from V and 2 bases from J, with 13 bases between. The CDR3 spells CASSQGGYGNQPQHF. The CDR3 coding sequence is TGTGCCAGCAGTCAAGGAGGATACGGCAATCAGCCCCAGCATTTT.

For this clone: One end of the junction varies from germline; a read error may be responsible. The chain is built from TRBV7-7 and TRBJ2-5, with D maybe TRBD1 (7 bases). The CDR3 covers 15 residues. Germline V gene sequence: CDR1 SSHAT, CDR2 FNYEAQ (reference sequence). CDR3 protein: CASSLGGTEQETQYF. In nucleotides, the CDR3 is TGTGCTAGCAGCTTAGGAGGGACAGAACAAGAGACCCAGTACTTC.

The rearrangement joins TRBV27 to TRBJ2-1; D could derive from TRBD1 or TRBD2 (5 bases each). V was shortened by 2 bases and J by 3 bases, with 11 bases between the two germline ends. The CDR3 extends over 15 amino acids. Per germline, CDR1 MNHEY and CDR2 SMNVEV (reference sequence). The DNA of the CDR3 is TGTGCCAGCAGTTTACAGGGAGCAAACTACAATGAGCAGTTCTTC. Protein product: CASSLQGANYNEQFF.